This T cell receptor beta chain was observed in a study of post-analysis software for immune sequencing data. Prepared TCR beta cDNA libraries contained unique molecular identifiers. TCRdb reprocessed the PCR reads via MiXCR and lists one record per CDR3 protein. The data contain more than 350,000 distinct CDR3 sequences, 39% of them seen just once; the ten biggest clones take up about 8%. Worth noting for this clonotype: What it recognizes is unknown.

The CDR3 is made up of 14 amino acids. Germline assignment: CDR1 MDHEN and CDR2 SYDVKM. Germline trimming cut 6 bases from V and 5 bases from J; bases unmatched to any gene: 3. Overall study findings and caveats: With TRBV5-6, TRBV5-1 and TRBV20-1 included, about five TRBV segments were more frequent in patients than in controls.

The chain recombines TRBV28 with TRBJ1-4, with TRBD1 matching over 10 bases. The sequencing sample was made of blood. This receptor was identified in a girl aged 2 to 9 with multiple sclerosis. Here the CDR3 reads CASRWDRGNEKLFF. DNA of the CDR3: TGTGCCAGCAGGTGGGACAGGGGAAATGAAAAACTGTTTTTT. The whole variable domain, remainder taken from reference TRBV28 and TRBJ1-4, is DVKVTQSSRYLVKRTGEKVFLECVQDMDHENMFWYRQDPGLGLRLIYFSYDVKMKEKGDIPEGYSVSREKKERFSLILESASTNQTSMYLCASRWDRGNEKLFFGSGTQLSVL.